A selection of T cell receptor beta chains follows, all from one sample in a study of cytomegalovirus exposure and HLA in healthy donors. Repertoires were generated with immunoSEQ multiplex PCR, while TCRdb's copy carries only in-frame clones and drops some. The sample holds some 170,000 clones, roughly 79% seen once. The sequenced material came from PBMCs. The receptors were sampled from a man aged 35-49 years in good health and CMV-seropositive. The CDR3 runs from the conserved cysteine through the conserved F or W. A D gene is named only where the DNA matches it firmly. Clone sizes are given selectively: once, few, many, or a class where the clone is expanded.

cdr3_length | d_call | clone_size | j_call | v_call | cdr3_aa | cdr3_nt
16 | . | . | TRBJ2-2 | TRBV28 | CASRHHGGAWTGELFF | TGTGCCAGCAGACACCACGGTGGGGCGTGGACCGGGGAGCTGTTTTTT
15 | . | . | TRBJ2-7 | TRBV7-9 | CASSPIAETDYEQYF | TGTGCCAGCAGCCCTATAGCGGAGACAGACTACGAGCAGTACTTC
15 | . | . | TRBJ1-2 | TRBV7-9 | CASSSNQGQDYGYTF | TGTGCCAGCAGCTCTAACCAGGGGCAGGACTATGGCTACACCTTC
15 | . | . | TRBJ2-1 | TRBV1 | CTSSQALAGVEEQFF | TGCACCAGCAGCCAAGCCTTAGCGGGAGTAGAGGAGCAGTTCTTC
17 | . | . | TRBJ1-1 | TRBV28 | CASSSPFGGKYSAEAFF | TGTGCCAGCAGCTCCCCTTTTGGCGGAAAGTATAGTGCTGAAGCTTTCTTT
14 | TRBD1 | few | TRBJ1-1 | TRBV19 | CASSKGQGASEAFF | TGTGCCAGTAGTAAGGGACAGGGGGCCTCTGAAGCTTTCTTT
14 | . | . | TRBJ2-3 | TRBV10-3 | CAIRRGSMTDTQYF | TGTGCCATCCGTAGGGGGAGTATGACAGATACGCAGTATTTT
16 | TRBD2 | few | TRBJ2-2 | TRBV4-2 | CASSQLAGGDTGELFF | TGTGCCAGCAGCCAACTAGCGGGAGGTGACACCGGGGAGCTGTTTTTT
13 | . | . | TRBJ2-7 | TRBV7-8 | CASSLGLGNEQYF | TGTGCCAGCAGCTTAGGACTAGGAAACGAGCAGTACTTC
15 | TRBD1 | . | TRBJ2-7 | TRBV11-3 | CASSLGGQGNDRQYF | TGTGCCAGCAGCTTAGGGGGACAGGGTAATGATCGGCAGTACTTC